This T cell receptor (beta chain) was sequenced during a study of beta chain features in type 1 diabetes. Findings and caveats of the study: Individuals with type 1 diabetes displayed fewer insertions and more deletions at VDJ junctions.

V lost 3 bases and J lost 5; bases outside the gene matches: 6. Germline V gene lookup returns CDR1 LNHDA and CDR2 SQIVND (reference sequence). This CDR3 contains 14 residues. Investigators reverse transcribed all isolated RNA, so they sequenced expressed TCRB transcripts. Naive, central memory and regulatory T cell samples came to a mean of around 3.5 million reads. Assay: immunoSEQ multiplex PCR; the TCRdb copy retains only in-frame clones and omits some. The sample includes under 500,000 clones, 30% seen only once; the top ten take 0.065%. It was one heparinised blood draw, averaging about 116 mL, that each donor gave. Of note for this clone: No antigen is known for it.

The sample comprised naive CD4+ T cells from blood. This TCR came from a man younger than 30 in good health. This chain links TRBV19 with TRBJ2-5; the match to TRBD2 covers 7 bases. CDR3 sequence (DNA): TGTGCCAGTAGTATTGGCGGGAGAAGTGAGACCCAGTACTTC. This gives the protein CASSIGGRSETQYF.